One sample yielded the 4 T cell receptor beta chains listed below, sequenced in a study of cytomegalovirus exposure and HLA in healthy donors. Primers included in the PCR were 60 Vbeta and 13 Jbeta primers. Sequenced by immunoSEQ multiplex PCR; TCRdb stores in-frame clones only, minus some. The table records about 200,000 clones, roughly 82% of them present only once. The sample taken for sequencing was PBMCs. These receptor sequences come from a man between 35 and 55 years old in good health and CMV-seropositive.

This sequence joins TRBV21-1 and TRBJ1-2; TRBD1 is the table's D call and was not checked against the DNA. TRBV21-1 is shown as a pseudogene. This CDR3 has 14 amino acids. The CDR3 region is CASRQGAVNYGYTF. The CDR3 nucleotides read TGTGCCAGCCGACAGGGAGCGGTTAACTATGGCTACACCTTC.

V usage is TRBV30 and J usage is TRBJ2-4, with 10 positions matching TRBD2. Trimming at V came to 7 bases and at J to 8 bases, leaving 17 bases not matched to a gene. This CDR3 comprises 16 residues. Germline V gene lookup returns CDR1 GTSNPN and CDR2 SVGIG (reference sequence). In DNA, the CDR3 is TGTGCCTCCCAGGCAGGGCTAGCGGGAGTTTGGGACATTCAGTACTTC. Its translation: CASQAGLAGVWDIQYF.

The table lists this clone with a count of one. The V and J genes are TRBV19 and TRBJ1-1; D gene uncertain. The CDR3 runs to 13 residues. V was pared by 6 bases and J by 1 base, with 9 bases between. Germline-derived CDR1 and CDR2 are LNHDA and SQIVND (reference sequence). The CDR3 region has the DNA TGTGCCAGTAGATTACGGTGGAACACTGAAGCTTTCTTT. Amino acids: CASRLRWNTEAFF.

The chain is built from TRBV25-1 and TRBJ2-1, with TRBD1 matching over 11 bases. The germline CDR1 and CDR2 sequences are MGHDK and SYGVNS. Trimming cost V 6 bases and J 4 bases; bases outside gene matches: 5. The CDR3 totals 15 residues. CDR3 sequence (DNA): TGTGCCAGCAGGAGGACAGGGGGCTCGTACAATGAGCAGTTCTTC. It encodes CASRRTGGSYNEQFF. Based on the CDR3 plus reference TRBV25-1 and TRBJ2-1, the full variable domain is EADIYQTPRYLVIGTGKKITLECSQTMGHDKMYWYQQDPGMELHLIHYSYGVNSTEKGDLSSESTVSRIRTEHFPLTLESARPSHTSQYLCASRRTGGSYNEQFFGPGTRLTVL.